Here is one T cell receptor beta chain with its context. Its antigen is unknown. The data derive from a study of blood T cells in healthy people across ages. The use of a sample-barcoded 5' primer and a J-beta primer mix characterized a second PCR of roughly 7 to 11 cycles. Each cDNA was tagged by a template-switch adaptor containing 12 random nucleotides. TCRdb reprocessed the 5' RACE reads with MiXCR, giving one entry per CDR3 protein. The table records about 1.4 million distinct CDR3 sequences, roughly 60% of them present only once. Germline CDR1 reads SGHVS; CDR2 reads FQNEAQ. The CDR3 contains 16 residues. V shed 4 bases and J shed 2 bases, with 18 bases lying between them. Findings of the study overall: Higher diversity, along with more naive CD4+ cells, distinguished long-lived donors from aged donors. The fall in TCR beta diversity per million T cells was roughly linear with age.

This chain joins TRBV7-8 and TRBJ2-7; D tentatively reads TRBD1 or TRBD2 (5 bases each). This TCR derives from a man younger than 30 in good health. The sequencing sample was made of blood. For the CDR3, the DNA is TGTGCCAGCAGCTCTGCGAGGGGAGTATCGACCTACGAGCAGTACTTC. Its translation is CASSSARGVSTYEQYF.